This entry lists 14 T cell receptor beta chains sequenced from one sample in a study of shared clonotypes between healthy human individuals (dated by TCRdb to the early 2020s). The library came from the immunoSEQ multiplex PCR assay. Sourced from immuneACCESS, this table was stored by TCRdb with only in-frame sequences that have V and J called. A share of the clones is absent; for the studies checked, an unresolved V gene accounts for under half, and the remainder has no known explanation. Across this sample there are roughly 2.2 million clones, with around 92% seen only once. Of the sample, 0.37% is held by the ten largest clones. Sequencing input: naive CD4+ T cells from PBMCs. The meaning of the sample's cell subset or site label: CD45RA+ positively selected. All receptors come from a man aged 18 to 29 in good health. Some clones in this sample may be carry-over from other donors' samples.

The J gene is TRBJ2-7, the V gene TRBV30; weak D call: TRBD2 (5 bases). The CDR3 contains 13 residues. V was trimmed by 0 bases and J by 6 bases, leaving 12 bases between them. Germline loops: CDR1 GTSNPN, CDR2 SVGIG (reference sequence). Here the CDR3 reads CAWSVLGIGEQYF. CDR3 sequence (DNA): TGTGCCTGGAGTGTACTCGGGATTGGCGAGCAGTACTTC.

The chain couples TRBV11-3 to TRBJ2-5; TRBD1 agrees at 10 bases. This CDR3 has 14 amino acids. V dropped 4 bases and J dropped 4; count of bases not matched to a gene: 3. The germline gives CDR1 SGHNT, CDR2 YENEEA. The CDR3 DNA reads TGTGCCAGCAGCTCACGACAGGGGGCAGAGACCCAGTACTTC. As protein: CASSSRQGAETQYF.

This sequence joins TRBV9 and TRBJ2-7; 8 positions match TRBD1. Germline-derived CDR1 and CDR2 are SGDLS and YYNGEE. The ends lost 4 bases at V and 4 bases at J; junction bases unmatched: 10. The CDR3 extends over 15 amino acids. The CDR3 DNA is TGTGCCAGCAGCCCTGCGGGACAGGCGAGATACGAGCAGTACTTC. Translation gives CASSPAGQARYEQYF.

The chain links TRBV27 to TRBJ1-5; 8 positions agree with TRBD1. Germline V gene lookup returns CDR1 MNHEY and CDR2 SMNVEV (reference sequence). The V gene end was trimmed by 5 bases and the J gene end by 6 bases; junction bases not matched to a gene: 6. The CDR3 runs to 14 residues. Written as DNA, the CDR3 is TGTGCCAGCAGTCCTCAGGGGGCGAGTCAGCCCCAGCATTTT. Translated: CASSPQGASQPQHF.

The chain has TRBV6-5 and TRBJ1-2; D may be TRBD1 (6 bases). In germline, CDR1 is MNHEY, CDR2 SVGAGI. The germline V and J ends were trimmed by 4 bases and 0 bases, with 12 bases remaining between them. This CDR3 has 15 residues. CDR3 sequence: CASSFSGVANYGYTF. The CDR3 DNA follows: TGTGCCAGCAGTTTCTCAGGGGTTGCTAACTATGGCTACACCTTC.

This chain links TRBV7-9 with TRBJ2-7; perhaps TRBD2 as D (6 bases). This CDR3 region has 15 residues. Germline CDR1 reads SEHNR; CDR2 reads FQNEAQ (reference sequence). V dropped 3 bases and J dropped 0 bases, with 12 bases sitting between them. Here the CDR3 reads CASSLQGGSSYEQYF. In nucleotides, the CDR3 is TGTGCCAGCAGCTTGCAGGGAGGAAGCTCCTACGAGCAGTACTTC.

The sample holds one count of this clone. V gene TRBV15 combines with J gene TRBJ2-4; D uncertain. CDR3 length equals 15 residues. From germline, CDR1 is LNHNV and CDR2 YYDKDF (reference sequence). Trimming stripped 0 bases from V and 8 bases from J, with 14 bases between. The CDR3 region is CATSRDGQDGDIQYF. The CDR3 DNA follows: TGTGCCACCAGCAGAGATGGGCAGGATGGTGACATTCAGTACTTC.

This clone was found once. The chain couples TRBV2 to TRBJ2-5, with a tentative D call TRBD2 (6 bases). Trimming shortened V by 4 bases and J by 5 bases, and 11 bases separated the two germline ends. Germline-derived CDR1 and CDR2 are SNHLY and FYNNEI. The CDR3 is 13 amino acids. DNA for the CDR3: TGTGCCAGCAGTGGCAGCGGGCCGGAGACCCAGTACTTC. It specifies CASSGSGPETQYF.

The chain employs TRBV11-2 and TRBJ1-1; 7 bases match TRBD1. Germline lookup yields CDR1 SGHAT and CDR2 FQNNGV. With 5 bases clipped from V and 11 bases from J, the junction kept 11 bases outside the gene matches. This CDR3 contains 13 residues. CDR3 protein: CASSPSKGTDAFF. CDR3 DNA sequence: TGTGCCAGCAGCCCAAGTAAGGGGACAGACGCTTTCTTT.

V gene TRBV6-1 combines with J gene TRBJ1-4; D is uncertain. V lost 0 bases and J 2 bases, leaving 13 bases between the germline ends. CDR3 length equals 17 residues. The germline V gene encodes CDR1 MNHNS and CDR2 SASEGT. The CDR3 region has the DNA TGTGCCAGCAGTGAAGCGCTGAGTAGGGATACTAATGAAAAACTGTTTTTT. This encodes CASSEALSRDTNEKLFF.

A note on this clone: The sample has other DNA sequences that encode this CDR3 too. This chain uses TRBV11-2 with TRBJ2-5; the D is unclear. V lost 1 base and J lost 4, with 10 bases in between. The CDR3 length is 14 residues. The germline V gene encodes CDR1 SGHAT and CDR2 FQNNGV. DNA for the CDR3: TGTGCCAGCAGCTTAGCGGTCTCCGGAGAGACCCAGTACTTC. This translates into CASSLAVSGETQYF.

The J gene is TRBJ1-4, the V gene TRBV7-8, with TRBD1 matching over 9 bases. Germline CDR1 is SGHVS and CDR2 is FQNEAQ. Trimming at V came to 1 base and at J to 6 bases, leaving 3 bases not matched to a gene. There are 15 residues in the CDR3. CDR3 residues: CASSLVRTGDEKLFF. In DNA form, the CDR3 reads TGTGCCAGCAGCTTAGTGAGGACAGGGGATGAAAAACTGTTTTTT.

As regards this clone: Other DNA sequences in this specimen translate into the identical CDR3. The chain is built from TRBV5-1 and TRBJ2-1; tentative D call: TRBD1 (5 bases). CDR3 length: 15 amino acids. V lost 2 bases to trimming and J lost 0 bases, with 9 bases between them. Germline lookup yields CDR1 SGHRS and CDR2 YFSETQ. The CDR3 DNA is TGCGCCAGCAGCTTAGACAGTAGCTCCTACAATGAGCAGTTCTTC. Protein product: CASSLDSSSYNEQFF.

The V and J genes are TRBV5-4 and TRBJ1-4; D gene uncertain. Trimming took 3 bases from V and 5 from J, leaving 11 bases between them. There are 14 residues in the CDR3. From germline, CDR1 is SGHNT and CDR2 YYREEE (reference sequence). The CDR3 nucleotides read TGTGCCAGCAGCTCACGACACTCAAATGAAAAACTGTTTTTT. Translating gives CASSSRHSNEKLFF.